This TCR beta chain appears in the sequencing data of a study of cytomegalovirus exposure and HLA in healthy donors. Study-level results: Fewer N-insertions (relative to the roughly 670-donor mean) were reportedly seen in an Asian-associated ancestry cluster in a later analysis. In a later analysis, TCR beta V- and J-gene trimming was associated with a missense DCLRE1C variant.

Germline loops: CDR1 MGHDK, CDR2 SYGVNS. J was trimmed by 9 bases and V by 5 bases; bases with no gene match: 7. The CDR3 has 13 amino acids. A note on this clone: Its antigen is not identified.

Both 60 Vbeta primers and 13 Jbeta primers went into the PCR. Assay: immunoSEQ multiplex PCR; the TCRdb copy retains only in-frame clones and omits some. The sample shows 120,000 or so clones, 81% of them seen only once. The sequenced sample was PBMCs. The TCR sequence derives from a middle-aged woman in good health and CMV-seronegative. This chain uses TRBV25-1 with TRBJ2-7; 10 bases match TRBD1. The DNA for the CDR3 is TGTGCCAGCAGTCCGACAGGGGGCGAAAGGCAGTACTTC. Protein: CASSPTGGERQYF.